This is a list of T cell receptor beta chains from one sample in a study of pediatric ulcerative colitis. The assay was immunoSEQ multiplex PCR, and TCRdb's table has in-frame clones only and misses some. The table has roughly 30,000 clones, roughly 86% seen once; the top ten hold 4% to 5.5%. Sequenced input: blood. Receptors originate from a boy younger than 18 with severe ulcerative colitis. CDR3s include the opening cysteine and the closing phenylalanine or tryptophan. Fields, in order: V gene, D gene, J gene, clone size, CDR3 protein, CDR3 DNA. D genes are given only for firm matches. Size is omitted from some rows. Given values are once, few, many or a class for expanded clones.

TRBV30,NA,TRBJ2-7,NA,CASNTGPYEQYF,TGTGCCTCCAATACAGGGCCCTACGAGCAGTACTTC
TRBV18,TRBD2,TRBJ2-7,NA,CASSPLAGTYEQYF,TGTGCCAGCTCACCACTAGCGGGGACCTACGAGCAGTACTTC
TRBV25-1,TRBD1,TRBJ2-5,NA,CASSERGQRETQYF,TGTGCCAGCAGTGAAAGGGGGCAAAGGGAGACCCAGTACTTC
TRBV29-1,TRBD1,TRBJ2-7,NA,CSVRDRDTYEQYF,TGCAGCGTCCGGGACAGGGATACCTACGAGCAGTACTTC
TRBV7-3,NA,TRBJ2-1,NA,CASSPSAGTNYNEQFF,TGTGCCAGCAGCCCCTCGGCGGGTACAAACTACAATGAGCAGTTCTTC
TRBV20-1,NA,TRBJ1-4,NA,CSARREKLFF,TGCAGTGCTAGACGTGAAAAACTGTTTTTT
TRBV7-9,NA,TRBJ1-3,NA,CASSLVQGLSGNTIYF,TGTGCCAGCAGCTTAGTCCAGGGCCTCTCTGGAAACACCATATATTTT
TRBV10-3,NA,TRBJ1-2,few,CAISDSNYGYTF,TGTGCCATCAGTGACAGCAACTATGGCTACACCTTC
TRBV15,NA,TRBJ1-6,NA,CATSRDYRSSYNSPLHF,TGTGCCACCAGCAGAGATTATCGGAGCTCCTATAATTCACCCCTCCACTTT
TRBV13,TRBD2,TRBJ2-3,NA,CASSSQTSGGTDTQYF,TGTGCCAGCAGCTCTCAGACTAGCGGGGGCACAGATACGCAGTATTTT
TRBV4-1,NA,TRBJ2-3,NA,CASRARGAHTDTQYF,TGCGCCAGCAGGGCGAGGGGGGCCCACACAGATACGCAGTATTTT
TRBV18,NA,TRBJ1-4,NA,CASSPDSEKLFF,TGTGCCAGCTCACCGGACAGTGAAAAACTGTTTTTT
TRBV6-6,NA,TRBJ1-4,NA,CASSPGDFNEKLFF,TGTGCCAGCAGTCCGGGAGACTTTAATGAAAAACTGTTTTTT
TRBV10-2,NA,TRBJ1-2,NA,CASSAGGPYGYTF,TGCGCCAGCAGTGCGGGGGGCCCTTATGGCTACACCTTC
TRBV13,NA,TRBJ2-7,NA,CASSSGQTNYEQYF,TGTGCCAGCAGCTCCGGACAGACCAACTACGAGCAGTACTTC
TRBV5-8,TRBD1,TRBJ1-2,NA,CASSFGSGGARGYTF,TGTGCCAGCAGCTTCGGGTCAGGGGGCGCGAGAGGCTACACCTTC
TRBV9,TRBD1,TRBJ1-1,few,CASSAGQDATEAFF,TGTGCCAGCAGCGCCGGACAGGACGCCACTGAAGCTTTCTTT
TRBV11-1,TRBD1,TRBJ1-2,NA,CASSRSTGDGYTF,TGTGCCAGCAGCCGATCTACAGGGGATGGCTACACCTTC
TRBV9,NA,TRBJ2-4,NA,CASSAPAKNIQYF,TGTGCCAGCAGCGCCCCGGCCAAAAACATTCAGTACTTC
TRBV6-1,NA,TRBJ2-7,NA,CASSLTTYEQYF,TGTGCCAGCAGTTTAACCACCTACGAGCAGTACTTC
TRBV2,TRBD2,TRBJ2-7,once,CASSEFQIAGDYEQYF,TGTGCCAGCAGTGAATTCCAGATAGCGGGGGACTACGAGCAGTACTTC
TRBV28,TRBD2,TRBJ2-3,once,CASSGRLAGGRSTQYF,TGTGCCAGCAGTGGAAGACTAGCGGGGGGAAGGAGTACGCAGTATTTT
TRBV19,NA,TRBJ2-1,NA,CASSPGPFDGNEQFF,TGTGCCAGTAGTCCGGGCCCTTTCGATGGCAATGAGCAGTTCTTC
TRBV6-6,NA,TRBJ1-2,NA,CASSYGQGGDGYTF,TGTGCCAGCAGTTACGGCCAGGGAGGGGATGGCTACACCTTC
TRBV21-1,NA,TRBJ2-5,NA,CATKMRWPGRGETQYF,TGTGCCACCAAGATGCGATGGCCGGGAAGGGGAGAGACCCAGTACTTC
TRBV6-5,NA,TRBJ1-1,few,CASSYSGREAFF,TGTGCCAGCAGTTACTCGGGTCGGGAAGCTTTCTTT
TRBV28,TRBD1,TRBJ2-7,NA,CASSPEDRDGYEQYF,TGTGCCAGCAGTCCCGAGGACAGGGATGGCTACGAGCAGTACTTC
TRBV5-4,NA,TRBJ2-7,NA,CASSWDLSSYEQYF,TGTGCCAGCAGCTGGGACTTGAGCTCCTACGAGCAGTACTTC
TRBV10-2,NA,TRBJ1-3,NA,CASSESGFLGGNTIYF,TGCGCCAGCAGTGAGTCGGGATTTCTCGGTGGAAACACCATATATTTT
TRBV5-1,TRBD1,TRBJ2-7,NA,CASSSGQGYSYEQYF,TGCGCCAGCAGCAGCGGACAGGGGTACTCCTACGAGCAGTACTTC
TRBV7-9,TRBD1,TRBJ1-3,once,CASSTLTGPFLF,TGTGCCAGCAGCACGTTGACAGGGCCATTCCTTTTT
TRBV7-9,NA,TRBJ2-1,NA,CASSLGGGEQFF,TGTGCCAGCAGCTTAGGTGGGGGTGAGCAGTTCTTC
TRBV2,TRBD1,TRBJ2-7,NA,CASRQGGYEQYF,TGTGCCAGCAGACAGGGGGGATACGAGCAGTACTTC
TRBV9,NA,TRBJ1-2,once,CASSVGSDYGYTF,TGTGCCAGCAGCGTAGGGAGCGACTATGGCTACACCTTC
TRBV27,NA,TRBJ1-1,few,CASSSIRGWGAFF,TGTGCCAGCAGTTCGATCCGGGGATGGGGAGCTTTCTTT
TRBV6-6,NA,TRBJ2-7,NA,CASKEGSYEQYF,TGTGCCAGCAAGGAGGGTTCCTACGAGCAGTACTTC
TRBV6-6,NA,TRBJ2-3,NA,CASSYPPKHTQYF,TGTGCCAGCAGTTACCCCCCCAAACATACGCAGTATTTT
TRBV19,NA,TRBJ1-6,NA,CATRPPSVSSYNSPLHF,TGTGCCACCCGGCCCCCGAGCGTCAGCTCCTATAATTCACCCCTCCACTTT
TRBV6-5,NA,TRBJ1-3,NA,CASRTRGSGNTIYF,TGTGCCAGCAGAACCAGGGGTTCGGGAAACACCATATATTTT
TRBV4-1,NA,TRBJ2-6,once,CASSQAGSGANVLTF,TGCGCCAGCAGCCAAGCGGGGTCTGGGGCCAACGTCCTGACTTTC
TRBV5-1,NA,TRBJ1-3,NA,CASSLDRSVDTIYF,TGCGCCAGCAGCCTCGACAGGTCGGTGGACACCATATATTTT
TRBV19,NA,TRBJ1-1,NA,CASSTAGNTEAFF,TGTGCCAGTAGCACCGCCGGGAACACTGAAGCTTTCTTT